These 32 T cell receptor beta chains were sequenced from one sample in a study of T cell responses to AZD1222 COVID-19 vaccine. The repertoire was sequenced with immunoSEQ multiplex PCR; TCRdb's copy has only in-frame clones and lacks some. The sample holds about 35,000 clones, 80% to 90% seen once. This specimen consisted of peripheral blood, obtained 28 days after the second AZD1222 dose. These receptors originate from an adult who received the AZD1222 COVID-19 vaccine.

CDR3 loop: CASSGLTGTDTQYF. The DNA for the CDR3 is TGCGCCAGCAGCGGTCTCACGGGGACAGATACGCAGTATTTT. The gene calls are TRBV5-1 and TRBJ2-3; a possible D gene is TRBD2 (5 bases). Germline CDR1 is SGHRS and CDR2 is YFSETQ. This CDR3 is 14 amino acids long. V lost 4 bases and J lost 3, with 12 bases in between. Full variable domain (missing parts from reference TRBV5-1 and TRBJ2-3): KAGVTQTPRYLIKTRGQQVTLSCSPISGHRSVSWYQQTPGQGLQFLFEYFSETQRNKGNFPGRFSGRQFSNSRSEMNVSTLELGDSALYLCASSGLTGTDTQYFGPGTRLTVL.

In DNA form, the CDR3 reads TGCGCCAGCAGCGAAGCACCTGGAGGGACCTACGAGCAGTACTTC. Translating gives CASSEAPGGTYEQYF. The rearrangement links TRBV4-1 to TRBJ2-7, with a possible D match to TRBD2 (6 bases). Trimming stripped 5 bases from V and 2 bases from J, with 16 bases between. The CDR3 loop spans 15 amino acids. Germline CDR1 reads MGHRA; CDR2 reads YSYEKL.

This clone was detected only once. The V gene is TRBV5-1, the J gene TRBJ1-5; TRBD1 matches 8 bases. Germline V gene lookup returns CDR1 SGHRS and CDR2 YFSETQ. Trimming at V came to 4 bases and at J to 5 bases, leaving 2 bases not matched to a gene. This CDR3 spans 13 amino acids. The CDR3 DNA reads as TGCGCCAGCAGCGCAGGGGGCGATCAGCCCCAGCATTTT. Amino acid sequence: CASSAGGDQPQHF.

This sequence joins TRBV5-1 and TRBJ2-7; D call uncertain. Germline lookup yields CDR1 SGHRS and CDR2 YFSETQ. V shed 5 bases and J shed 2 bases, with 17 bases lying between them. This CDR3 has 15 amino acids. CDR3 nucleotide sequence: TGCGCCAGCAGATTCGACATGTCCGGCCCCTACGAGCAGTACTTC. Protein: CASRFDMSGPYEQYF.

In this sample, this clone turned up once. The CDR3 nucleotides read TGTGCCAGCAGTCCACAAGGGACTAGCGGGGGGTACGAGCAGTACTTC. This gives the protein CASSPQGTSGGYEQYF. The V gene is TRBV27, the J gene TRBJ2-7, with 15 bases lining up with TRBD2. V trimming: 5 bases; J trimming: 4 bases; junction bases outside the gene matches: 6. CDR1 and CDR2 from the germline V gene are MNHEY and SMNVEV (reference sequence). CDR3 size: 16 residues.

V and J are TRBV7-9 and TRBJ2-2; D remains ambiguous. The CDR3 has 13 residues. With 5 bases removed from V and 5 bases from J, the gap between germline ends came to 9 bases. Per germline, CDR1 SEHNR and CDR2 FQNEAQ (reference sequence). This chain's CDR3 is CASSPHSTGELFF. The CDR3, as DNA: TGTGCCAGCAGCCCTCACAGTACCGGGGAGCTGTTTTTT.

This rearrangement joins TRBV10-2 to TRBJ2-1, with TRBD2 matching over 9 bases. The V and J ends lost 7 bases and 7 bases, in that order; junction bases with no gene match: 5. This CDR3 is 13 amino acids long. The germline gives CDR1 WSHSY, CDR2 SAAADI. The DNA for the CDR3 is TGCGCCAGCAAGGACAGCGGGAGGAATGAGCAGTTCTTC. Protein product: CASKDSGRNEQFF.

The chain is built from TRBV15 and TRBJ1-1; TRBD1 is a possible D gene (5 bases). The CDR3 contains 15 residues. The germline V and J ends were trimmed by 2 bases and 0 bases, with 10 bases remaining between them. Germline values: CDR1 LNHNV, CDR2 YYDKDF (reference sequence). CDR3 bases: TGTGCCACCAGCAGATCGAGGGGAATGAACACTGAAGCTTTCTTT. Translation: CATSRSRGMNTEAFF. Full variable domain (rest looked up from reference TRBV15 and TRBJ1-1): DAMVIQNPRYQVTQFGKPVTLSCSQTLNHNVMYWYQQKSSQAPKLLFHYYDKDFNNEADTPDNFQSRRPNTSFCFLDIRSPGLGDTAMYLCATSRSRGMNTEAFFGQGTRLTVV.

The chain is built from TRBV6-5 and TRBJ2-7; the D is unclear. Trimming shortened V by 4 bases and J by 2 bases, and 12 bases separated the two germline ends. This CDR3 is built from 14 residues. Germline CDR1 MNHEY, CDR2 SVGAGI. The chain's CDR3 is CASSSVDRAYEQYF. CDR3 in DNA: TGTGCCAGCAGTTCCGTGGACCGGGCCTACGAGCAGTACTTC.

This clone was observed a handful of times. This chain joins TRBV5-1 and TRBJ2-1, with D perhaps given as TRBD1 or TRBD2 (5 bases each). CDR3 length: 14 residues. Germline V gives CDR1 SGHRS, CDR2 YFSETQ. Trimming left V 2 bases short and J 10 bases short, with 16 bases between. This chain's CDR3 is CASSFGTVYGEQFF. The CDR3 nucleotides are TGCGCCAGCAGCTTCGGGACGGTGTATGGGGAGCAGTTCTTC.

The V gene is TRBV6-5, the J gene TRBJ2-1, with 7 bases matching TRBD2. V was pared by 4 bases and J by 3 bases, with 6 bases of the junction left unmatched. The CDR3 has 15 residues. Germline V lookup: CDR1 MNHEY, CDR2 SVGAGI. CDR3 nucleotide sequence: TGTGCCAGCAGTTCTGAGCGGGGAGACTACAATGAGCAGTTCTTC. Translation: CASSSERGDYNEQFF.

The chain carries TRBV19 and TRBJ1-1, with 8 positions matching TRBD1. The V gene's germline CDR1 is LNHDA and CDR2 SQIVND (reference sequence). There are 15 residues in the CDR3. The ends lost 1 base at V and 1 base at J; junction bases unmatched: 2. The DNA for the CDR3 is TGTGCCAGTAGTATAGGGACAGGGTGGAACACTGAAGCTTTCTTT. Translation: CASSIGTGWNTEAFF.

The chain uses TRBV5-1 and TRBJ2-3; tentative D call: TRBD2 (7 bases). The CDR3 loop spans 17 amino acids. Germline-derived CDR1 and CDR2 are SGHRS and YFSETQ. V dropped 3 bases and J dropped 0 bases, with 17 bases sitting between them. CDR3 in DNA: TGCGCCAGCAGCTCCCTAGGGGGGGCTTCTAGCACAGATACGCAGTATTTT. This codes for CASSSLGGASSTDTQYF.

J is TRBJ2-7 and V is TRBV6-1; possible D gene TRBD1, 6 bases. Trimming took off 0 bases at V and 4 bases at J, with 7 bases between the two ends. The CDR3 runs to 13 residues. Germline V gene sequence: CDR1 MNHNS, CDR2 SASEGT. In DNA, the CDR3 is TGTGCCAGCAGTGAAGCCGACAGGTACGAGCAGTACTTC. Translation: CASSEADRYEQYF.

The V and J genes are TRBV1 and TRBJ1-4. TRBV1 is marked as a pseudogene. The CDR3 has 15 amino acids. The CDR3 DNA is TGCACCAGCAGCCGATCCGGGCCGTTGAATGAAAAACTGTTTTTT. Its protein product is CTSSRSGPLNEKLFF.

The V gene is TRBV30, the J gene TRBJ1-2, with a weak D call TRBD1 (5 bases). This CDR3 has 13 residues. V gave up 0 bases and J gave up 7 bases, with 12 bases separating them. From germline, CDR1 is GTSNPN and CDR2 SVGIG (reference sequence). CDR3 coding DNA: TGTGCCTGGAGTGTCGAGGGGTTTGGTGGCTACACCTTC. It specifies CAWSVEGFGGYTF.

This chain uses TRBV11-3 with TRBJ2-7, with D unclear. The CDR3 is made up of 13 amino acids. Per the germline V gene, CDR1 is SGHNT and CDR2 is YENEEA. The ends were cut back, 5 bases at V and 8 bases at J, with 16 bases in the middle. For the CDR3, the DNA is TGTGCCAGCAGCCTGAGGACCGTCGGTCAGCAGTACTTC. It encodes CASSLRTVGQQYF.

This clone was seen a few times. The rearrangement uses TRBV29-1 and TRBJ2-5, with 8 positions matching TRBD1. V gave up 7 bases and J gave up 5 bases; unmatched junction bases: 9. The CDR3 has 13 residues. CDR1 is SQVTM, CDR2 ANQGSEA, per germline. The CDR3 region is CSAKEGDRETQYF. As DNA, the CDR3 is TGCAGCGCAAAGGAGGGGGACAGGGAGACCCAGTACTTC.

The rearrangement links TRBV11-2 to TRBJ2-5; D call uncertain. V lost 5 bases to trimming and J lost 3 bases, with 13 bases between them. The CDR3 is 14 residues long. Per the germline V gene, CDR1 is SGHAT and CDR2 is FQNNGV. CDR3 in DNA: TGTGCCAGCAGCCCGCCCGTTGGGGAAGAGACCCAGTACTTC. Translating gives CASSPPVGEETQYF.

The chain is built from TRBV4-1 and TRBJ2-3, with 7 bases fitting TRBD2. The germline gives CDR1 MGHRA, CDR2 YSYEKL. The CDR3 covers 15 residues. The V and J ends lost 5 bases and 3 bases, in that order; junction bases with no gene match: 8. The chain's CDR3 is CASSSTLAPTDTQYF. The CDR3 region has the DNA TGCGCCAGCAGCTCAACACTAGCGCCGACAGATACGCAGTATTTT.

The CDR3, as DNA: TGTGCCAGCAGCTTAGATGGAAACCCAGGGCGCGAGCAGTACTTC. Residues: CASSLDGNPGREQYF. The J gene is TRBJ2-7, the V gene TRBV7-7; a weak D match, TRBD1 (5 bases). V was shortened by 1 base and J by 6 bases, with 16 bases between the two germline ends. The length of the CDR3 is 15 residues. CDR1 is SSHAT, CDR2 FNYEAQ, per germline (reference sequence).

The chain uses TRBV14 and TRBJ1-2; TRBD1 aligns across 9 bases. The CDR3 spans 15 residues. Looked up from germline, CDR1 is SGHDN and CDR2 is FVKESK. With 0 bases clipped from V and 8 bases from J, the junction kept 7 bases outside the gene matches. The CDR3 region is CASSQDGTGILGYTF. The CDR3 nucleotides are TGTGCCAGCAGCCAAGACGGGACAGGGATTTTGGGCTACACCTTC.

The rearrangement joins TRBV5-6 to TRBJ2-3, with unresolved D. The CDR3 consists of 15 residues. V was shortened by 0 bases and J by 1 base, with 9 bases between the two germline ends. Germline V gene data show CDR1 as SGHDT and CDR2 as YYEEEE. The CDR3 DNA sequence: TGTGCCAGCAGCTTGGTTGCGGCGGGCACAGATACGCAGTATTTT. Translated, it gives CASSLVAAGTDTQYF. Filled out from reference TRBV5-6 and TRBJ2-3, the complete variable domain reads DAGVTQSPTHLIKTRGQQVTLRCSPKSGHDTVSWYQQALGQGPQFIFQYYEEEERQRGNFPDRFSGHQFPNYSSELNVNALLLGDSALYLCASSLVAAGTDTQYFGPGTRLTVL.

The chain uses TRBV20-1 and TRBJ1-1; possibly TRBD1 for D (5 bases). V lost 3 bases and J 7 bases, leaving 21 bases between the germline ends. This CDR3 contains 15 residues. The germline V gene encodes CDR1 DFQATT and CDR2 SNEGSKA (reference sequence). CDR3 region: CSASLGAGRFGEAFF. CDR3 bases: TGCAGTGCTAGTTTAGGGGCCGGGAGATTCGGTGAAGCTTTCTTT.

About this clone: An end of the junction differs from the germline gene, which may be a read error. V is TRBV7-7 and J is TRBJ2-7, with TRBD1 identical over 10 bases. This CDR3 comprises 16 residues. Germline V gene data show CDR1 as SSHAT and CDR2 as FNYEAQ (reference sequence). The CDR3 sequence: CASSPGTGVSSYEQYF. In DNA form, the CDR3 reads TGTGCTAGCAGCCCCGGGACAGGGGTTAGCTCCTACGAGCAGTACTTC.

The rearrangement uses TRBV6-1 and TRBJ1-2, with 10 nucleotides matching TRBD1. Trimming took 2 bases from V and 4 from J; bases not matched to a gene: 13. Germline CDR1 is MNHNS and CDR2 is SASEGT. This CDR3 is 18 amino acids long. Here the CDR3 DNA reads TGTGCCAGCAGTGAAAACTCCGGGACAGGGGCGATCAGCTATGGCTACACCTTC. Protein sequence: CASSENSGTGAISYGYTF.

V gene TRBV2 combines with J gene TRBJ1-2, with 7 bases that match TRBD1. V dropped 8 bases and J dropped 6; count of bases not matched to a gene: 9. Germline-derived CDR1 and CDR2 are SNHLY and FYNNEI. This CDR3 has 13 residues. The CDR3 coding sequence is TGTGCCAGCGTTGGGACAGTCAGGAATGGCTACACCTTC. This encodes CASVGTVRNGYTF.

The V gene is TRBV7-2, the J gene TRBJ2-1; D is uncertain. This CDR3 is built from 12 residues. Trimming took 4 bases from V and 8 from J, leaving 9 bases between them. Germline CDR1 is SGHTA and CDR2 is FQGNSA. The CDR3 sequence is CASSYVADEQFF. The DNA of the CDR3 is TGTGCCAGCAGCTACGTGGCTGATGAGCAGTTCTTC.

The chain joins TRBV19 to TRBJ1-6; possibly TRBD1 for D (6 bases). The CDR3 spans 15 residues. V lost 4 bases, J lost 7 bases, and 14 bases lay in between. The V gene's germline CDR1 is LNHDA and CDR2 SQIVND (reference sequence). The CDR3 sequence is CASSTETGFNSPLHF. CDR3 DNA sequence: TGTGCCAGTAGTACGGAGACAGGCTTCAATTCACCCCTCCACTTT.

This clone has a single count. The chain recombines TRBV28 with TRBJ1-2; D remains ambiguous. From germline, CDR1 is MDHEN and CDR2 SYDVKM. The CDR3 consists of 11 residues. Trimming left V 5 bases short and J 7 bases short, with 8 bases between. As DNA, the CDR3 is TGTGCCAGCAGTGGCATGAGTGGCTACACCTTC. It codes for CASSGMSGYTF.

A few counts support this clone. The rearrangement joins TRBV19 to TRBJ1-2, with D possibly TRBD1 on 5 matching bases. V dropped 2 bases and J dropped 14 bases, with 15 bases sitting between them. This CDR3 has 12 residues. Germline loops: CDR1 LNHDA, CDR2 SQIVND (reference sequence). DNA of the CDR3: TGTGCCAGTAGTATACAGGACACCGACAAAACCTTC. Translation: CASSIQDTDKTF. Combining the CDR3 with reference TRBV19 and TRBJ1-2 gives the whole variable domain DGGITQSPKYLFRKEGQNVTLSCEQNLNHDAMYWYRQDPGQGLRLIYYSQIVNDFQKGDIAEGYSVSREKKESFPLTVTSAQKNPTAFYLCASSIQDTDKTFGSGTRLTVV.

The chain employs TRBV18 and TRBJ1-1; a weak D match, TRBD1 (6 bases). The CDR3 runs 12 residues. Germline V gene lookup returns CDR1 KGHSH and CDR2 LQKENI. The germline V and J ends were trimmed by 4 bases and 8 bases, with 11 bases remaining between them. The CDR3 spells CASSLQGPEAFF. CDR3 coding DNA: TGTGCCAGCTCACTACAGGGACCAGAAGCTTTCTTT.